Below are 18 T cell receptor beta chains sequenced from a single sample in a study of T cells in Graves' hyperthyroidism and ophthalmopathy. Amplified TCR beta CDR3 regions derived from RNA transcripts. First-round RT-PCR targeting the TCR CDR3 was performed with the HTBI primer set. Via MiXCR, TCRdb re-called the multiplex PCR reads, giving one row per CDR3 protein. The sample shows fewer than 350,000 distinct CDR3 sequences, around 18% of them seen only once. The specimen sequenced was blood. Receptor source: a woman in her 40s with Graves' ophthalmopathy.

At least ten counts were recorded for this clonotype. The chain links TRBV4-2 to TRBJ2-2; D not resolved. The V gene lost 1 base and the J gene lost 2 bases, with 8 bases spanning the gap. The CDR3 has 15 amino acids. Germline values: CDR1 LGHNA, CDR2 YNFKEQ. The CDR3 nucleotides read TGTGCCAGCAGCCAAGCGGGCGGAAACACCGGGGAGCTGTTTTTT. This translates into CASSQAGGNTGELFF.

The chain has TRBV28 and TRBJ1-1; a weak D match, TRBD1 (6 bases). The V and J ends lost 4 bases and 3 bases respectively, with 12 bases between them. Germline V gives CDR1 MDHEN, CDR2 SYDVKM. The CDR3 sequence is 14 residues long. CDR3 region: CASSSPQGYTEAFF. The CDR3 DNA is TGTGCCAGCAGTTCTCCACAGGGATACACTGAAGCTTTCTTT.

This clonotype was seen ten or more times. The V gene is TRBV3-1, the J gene TRBJ2-7, with TRBD1 as a possible D gene (5 bases). The CDR3 loop spans 12 amino acids. Trimming left V 2 bases short and J 5 bases short, with 7 bases between. Germline V gene lookup returns CDR1 LGHDT and CDR2 YNNKEL (reference sequence). This chain's CDR3 is CASSQIGDEQYF. The CDR3 region has the DNA TGTGCCAGCAGCCAAATAGGGGACGAGCAGTACTTC.

The gene calls are TRBV24-1 and TRBJ2-2; 7 bases align to TRBD1. The J segment lost 4 bases and the V segment lost 2 bases, leaving 6 bases of the junction unmatched. Germline CDR1 and CDR2: KGHDR and SFDVKD. CDR3 length: 16 residues. CDR3 in amino acids: CATSDWGPGGTGELFF. CDR3 coding DNA: TGTGCCACCAGTGATTGGGGACCAGGGGGCACCGGGGAGCTGTTTTTT.

Worth noting for this clonotype: No conserved phenylalanine or tryptophan is present at the end of the CDR3, so a read error is the likely explanation. The chain uses TRBV5-1 and TRBJ2-7, with D perhaps TRBD1 (5 bases). Germline V CDR1 and CDR2: SGHRS, YFSETQ. V lost 4 bases and J lost 5, with 16 bases in between. This CDR3 comprises 14 residues. The chain's CDR3 is CASSTLAQGNEQYL. As DNA, the CDR3 is TGCGCCAGCAGCACCCTGGCCCAGGGAAACGAGCAGTACCTC.

This clonotype appeared many times. This chain joins TRBV20-1 and TRBJ2-6; TRBD2 agrees at 7 bases. The CDR3 length is 17 residues. V was clipped by 0 bases and J by 1 base; unmatched bases: 6. From germline, CDR1 is DFQATT and CDR2 SNEGSKA (reference sequence). In DNA form, the CDR3 reads TGCAGTGCTAGAGATCCCGAGGGAGGGTCTGGGGCCAACGTCCTGACTTTC. Its translation is CSARDPEGGSGANVLTF.

This clonotype was recorded many times. The chain combines TRBV6-1 with TRBJ1-5, with 7 bases that match TRBD1. This CDR3 spans 13 amino acids. Trimming at V came to 8 bases and at J to 6 bases, leaving 7 bases not matched to a gene. The germline V gene encodes CDR1 MNHNS and CDR2 SASEGT. DNA for the CDR3: TGTGCCAGCTACAGGGGAATAGGTCAGCCCCAGCATTTT. Its translation is CASYRGIGQPQHF.

This clonotype occurred a few times. J is TRBJ2-7 and V is TRBV6-2 or TRBV6-3; the D is unclear. The V and J ends lost 6 bases and 5 bases respectively, with 8 bases between them. Germline V gene sequence: CDR1 MNHEY, CDR2 SVGEGT. The CDR3 sequence is 11 residues long. CDR3 sequence reads: CASSRSDEQYF. The CDR3 nucleotides read TGTGCCAGCAGCCGGTCGGACGAGCAGTACTTC.

This clonotype occurred many times. V usage is TRBV6-1 and J usage is TRBJ2-7; TRBD1 matches 8 bases. The V gene end was trimmed by 0 bases and the J gene end by 5 bases; junction bases not matched to a gene: 6. CDR1 and CDR2 (germline): MNHNS, SASEGT. The CDR3 contains 15 residues. The CDR3 bases are TGTGCCAGCAGTGAAGCGGGACAGGCCCCAAACGAGCAGTACTTC. Its protein product is CASSEAGQAPNEQYF.

The sample holds many counts of this clonotype. The chain couples TRBV29-1 to TRBJ2-2; 8 bases map to TRBD1. With V trimmed by 4 bases and J by 7 bases, 5 bases remained unmatched. The V gene's germline CDR1 is SQVTM and CDR2 ANQGSEA. This CDR3 is built from 13 residues. The CDR3 region is CSVGQGKGGELFF. CDR3 sequence (DNA): TGCAGCGTTGGACAGGGGAAAGGCGGGGAGCTGTTTTTT.

This clonotype was seen repeatedly, ten times or more. The chain links TRBV2 to TRBJ2-6, with D maybe TRBD2 (6 bases). CDR1 SNHLY and CDR2 FYNNEI come from the germline V gene. The CDR3 extends over 16 amino acids. Trimming took off 7 bases at V and 0 bases at J, with 13 bases between the two ends. CDR3 in amino acids: CASTGDLYSGANVLTF. CDR3 bases: TGTGCCAGCACGGGAGACCTATACTCTGGGGCCAACGTCCTGACTTTC.

This clonotype showed up many times. The chain has TRBV2 and TRBJ2-7; D gene ambiguous. Trimming shortened V by 6 bases and J by 2 bases, and 14 bases separated the two germline ends. The germline V gene encodes CDR1 SNHLY and CDR2 FYNNEI. The CDR3 is 14 residues long. CDR3 region: CASRVQRSTYEQYF. CDR3 nucleotide sequence: TGTGCCAGCAGAGTCCAGCGTTCCACCTACGAGCAGTACTTC.

The chain links TRBV2 to TRBJ2-7; D gene uncertain. V lost 1 base to trimming and J lost 0 bases, with 7 bases between them. Germline V CDR1 and CDR2: SNHLY, FYNNEI. This CDR3 has 14 residues. The CDR3 DNA is TGTGCCAGCAGTGAAGGTGTCCCCTCCTACGAGCAGTACTTC. This encodes CASSEGVPSYEQYF. The full variable domain, rest sourced from reference TRBV2 and TRBJ2-7, is EPEVTQTPSHQVTQMGQEVILRCVPISNHLYFYWYRQILGQKVEFLVSFYNNEISEKSEIFDDQFSVERPDGSNFTLKIRSTKLEDSAMYFCASSEGVPSYEQYFGPGTRLTVT.

The rearrangement joins TRBV29-1 to TRBJ2-7; 14 bases fit TRBD2. The CDR3 spans 14 residues. In germline, CDR1 is SQVTM, CDR2 ANQGSEA. With 6 bases clipped from V and 6 bases from J, the junction kept 7 bases outside the gene matches. CDR3 in DNA: TGCAGCGTCCTAGGGACTAGCGGGAGAGGCGAGCAGTACTTC. As protein: CSVLGTSGRGEQYF.

The chain joins TRBV9 to TRBJ2-3; D is uncertain. Trimming took off 4 bases at V and 3 bases at J, with 9 bases between the two ends. Germline values: CDR1 SGDLS, CDR2 YYNGEE. The CDR3 is 13 residues long. CDR3: CASSFFRTDTQYF. Written as DNA, the CDR3 is TGTGCCAGCAGCTTTTTCCGGACAGATACGCAGTATTTT.

The sample holds many counts of this clonotype. The rearrangement joins TRBV6-1 to TRBJ2-3, with 12 positions matching TRBD2. CDR1 is MNHNS, CDR2 SASEGT, per germline. The CDR3 runs 14 residues. Unmatched junction bases numbered 5, after V lost 8 bases and J lost 5 bases. The CDR3 DNA reads TGTGCCAGCGGACTAGCGGGACGGGGAGATACGCAGTATTTT. Its translation is CASGLAGRGDTQYF.

The rearrangement links TRBV11-2 to TRBJ2-5; 11 nucleotides agree with TRBD1. The CDR3 covers 15 residues. Germline CDR1 and CDR2: SGHAT and FQNNGV. The ends lost 4 bases at V and 5 bases at J; junction bases unmatched: 6. CDR3 amino acids: CASSSGQGVMETQYF. CDR3 nucleotide sequence: TGTGCCAGCAGCTCGGGACAGGGGGTTATGGAGACCCAGTACTTC.

Ten or more counts support this clonotype. The gene calls are TRBV13 and TRBJ2-7; 11 bases are a match to TRBD2. The CDR3 loop spans 15 amino acids. Germline V gene data show CDR1 as PRHDT and CDR2 as FYEKMQ (reference sequence). The ends lost 4 bases at V and 3 bases at J; junction bases unmatched: 5. CDR3 coding DNA: TGTGCCAGCAGCTCCGGGGGACTAGCGGACTACGAGCAGTACTTC. Translation gives CASSSGGLADYEQYF.